These T cell receptor beta chains were read from a single sample in a study of control samples from healthy donors and cancer patients. Libraries were prepared by immunoSEQ multiplex PCR; TCRdb keeps only in-frame clonotypes and omits some of them. The data show more than 110,000 clones, over 85% seen once. Sample: blood. These receptors were obtained from a man aged 25 to 40 in good health. Each CDR3 is given without its conserved first and last residue. Fields, in order: D gene, V gene, CDR3 protein. D genes are given only for firm matches.

>NA|TRBV3-1/TRBV3-2
ASSQESGTQY
>NA|TRBV4-3
ASSQDLGGYT
>NA|TRBV2
ASAGTEAF
>NA|TRBV28
ASSLSGQPQH
>NA|TRBV28
ASGLEVSVGGYT
>TRBD1|TRBV5-6
ASSKGPRQGGEKLF
>NA|TRBV7-9
ASSEIQGLGEKLF
>NA|TRBV6-4
ASSDGTYNEQF
>NA|TRBV11-3
ASSWQGTGELF
>TRBD2|TRBV19
ASSKGSGLHTQY
>NA|TRBV9
ASSPSHGGHYNEQF
>NA|TRBV2
ASSITLTTNEKLF
>NA|TRBV28
ASTTNAKGTGNEQY
>NA|TRBV28
ASRTGQFEAF
>NA|TRBV25-1
ASSEPYNEQF
>TRBD1|TRBV29-1
SVGTGGSNYGYT
>NA|TRBV18
ASSRVTGTYEQY
>TRBD1|TRBV7-6
ASSSMVGSGTGRTGELF
>TRBD2|TRBV11-2
ASSLGTSGTSGYNEQF
>TRBD2|TRBV6-5
ASRLAGGNEQF
>NA|TRBV6-5
ASSSLPGGGQETQY
>TRBD2|TRBV11-3
ASSTSSGPGETQY
>TRBD1|TRBV3-1/TRBV3-2
ASSQRTGTNYGYT
>TRBD1|TRBV29-1
SVETPTGVGYT
>NA|TRBV28
ASSRSGFSTEAF
>TRBD1|TRBV7-2
ASSSRDRGYGYT
>NA|TRBV11-2
ASSLGDTMNTEAF
>NA|TRBV5-1
ASSRRTRGDYEQY
>NA|TRBV6-4
ASSLEGGSYNEQF
>NA|TRBV29-1
SVETPDSSYEQY
>TRBD1|TRBV28
ASTTQGAGNQPQH
>NA|TRBV3-1/TRBV3-2
ASSPSYSLELF
>TRBD1|TRBV7-2
ASIELGGSNYGYT
>TRBD2|TRBV30
AWTRLAGILPDTQY
>TRBD2|TRBV28
ASTDLAGLYEQY
>NA|TRBV10-3
AIRGDGGGEQY
>TRBD2|TRBV4-3
ASSPRTSGSKVF
>NA|TRBV19
ASTRIRDTGNQPQH
>NA|TRBV6-1
ASSDRRSVSNTGELF
>TRBD1|TRBV28
ASSLLPGQGLTEAF
>NA|TRBV3-1/TRBV3-2
ASSQGAYEQY
>TRBD1|TRBV28
ASSLDRGAKNIQY
>TRBD2|TRBV28
ASSLRGLAGVRETQY
>NA|TRBV6-6
ASRVMNTEAF
>NA|TRBV5-1
ASSLWLAPTYEQY
>NA|TRBV5-3
ARSLGGRPNSPLH
>NA|TRBV28
ASSDSVSGYT
>NA|TRBV20-1
SAAGLVGYT
>NA|TRBV12-3/TRBV12-4
ASSLTPSNEQF
>NA|TRBV29-1
SVIFVGSYEQY
>NA|TRBV5-1
ASSLGSHGQNQETQY
>NA|TRBV30
AWSGGVLVREQY
>TRBD1|TRBV15
ATSPDSWGQGTYNEQF